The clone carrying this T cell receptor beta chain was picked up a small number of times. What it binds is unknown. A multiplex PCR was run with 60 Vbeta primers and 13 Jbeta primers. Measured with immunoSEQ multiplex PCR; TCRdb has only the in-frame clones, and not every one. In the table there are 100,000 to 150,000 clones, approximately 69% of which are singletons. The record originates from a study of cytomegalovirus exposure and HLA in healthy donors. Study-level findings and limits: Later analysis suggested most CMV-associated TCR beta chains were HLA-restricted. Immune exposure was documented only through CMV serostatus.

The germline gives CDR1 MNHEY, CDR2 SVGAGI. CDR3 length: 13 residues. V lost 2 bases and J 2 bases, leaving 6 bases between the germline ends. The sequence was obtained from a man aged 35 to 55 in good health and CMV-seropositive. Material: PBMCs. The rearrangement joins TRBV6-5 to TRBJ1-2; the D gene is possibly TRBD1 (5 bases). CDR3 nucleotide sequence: TGTGCCAGCAGTTACGGGGCGAACTATGGCTACACCTTC. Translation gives CASSYGANYGYTF.